This T cell receptor (beta chain) was sequenced for a study of T cells in Graves' hyperthyroidism and ophthalmopathy. Overall study results and limits: Using 13 V-J features, a model discriminated ophthalmopathy from stable hyperthyroidism. Most thyroid-expanded clonotypes above 0.001 were also found in blood.

Ophthalmopathy patients all had a Clinical Activity Score of at least 3, a NOSPECS grade of at least 4 and disease under 3 months old. Exclusion followed for patients with uncontrolled infection, other autoimmune disease, pregnancy or lactation. Turning to this clonotype: What it binds is unknown. The final CDR3 position lacks the conserved phenylalanine or tryptophan, pointing to a likely read error.

RNA transcripts gave rise to amplified TCR beta CDR3 regions. HTBI primers were the set used in a first-round RT-PCR of the TCR CDR3. TCRdb re-analysed the multiplex PCR reads in MiXCR, keeping a single row per CDR3 protein. This table holds approximately 690,000 distinct CDR3 sequences, less than 25% found once. This CDR3 contains 12 residues. Trimming shortened V by 6 bases and J by 6 bases, and 8 bases separated the two germline ends. This TCR was recovered from a man under 40 with Graves' ophthalmopathy. This sequence joins TRBV12-3 or TRBV12-4 and TRBJ2-2; D is uncertain. Material: blood. The CDR3 bases are TGTGCCAGCAGCCAATTCCCCGGGGAGCTGTTTCTT. Amino acids: CASSQFPGELFL.